This T cell receptor (beta chain) was profiled in a study of shared clonotypes between healthy human individuals. Germline-derived CDR1 and CDR2 are SQVTM and ANQGSEA. CDR3 size: 17 residues. Trimming removed 6 bases from V and 0 bases from J, with 18 bases in between. Only in-frame clones appear in the TCRdb table, and some are missing; sequencing was by immunoSEQ multiplex PCR. Of roughly 2 million clones in the sample, approximately 96% were seen once. The material sequenced was naive CD4+ T cells sorted from blood. Subset noted: CD45RA+ positively selected. The origin of this receptor is a man younger than 35 in good health. The V call is TRBV29-1, the J call TRBJ2-6; maybe TRBD1 (6 bases). Here the CDR3 reads CSVPDRLNPSGANVLTF. DNA of the CDR3: TGCAGCGTGCCGGACAGATTAAACCCCTCTGGGGCCAACGTCCTGACTTTC. The variable domain in full, completed from reference TRBV29-1 and TRBJ2-6, reads SAVISQKPSRDICQRGTSLTIQCQVDSQVTMMFWYRQQPGQSLTLIATANQGSEATYESGFVIDKFPISRPNLTFSTLTVSNMSPEDSSIYLCSVPDRLNPSGANVLTFGAGSRLTVL.